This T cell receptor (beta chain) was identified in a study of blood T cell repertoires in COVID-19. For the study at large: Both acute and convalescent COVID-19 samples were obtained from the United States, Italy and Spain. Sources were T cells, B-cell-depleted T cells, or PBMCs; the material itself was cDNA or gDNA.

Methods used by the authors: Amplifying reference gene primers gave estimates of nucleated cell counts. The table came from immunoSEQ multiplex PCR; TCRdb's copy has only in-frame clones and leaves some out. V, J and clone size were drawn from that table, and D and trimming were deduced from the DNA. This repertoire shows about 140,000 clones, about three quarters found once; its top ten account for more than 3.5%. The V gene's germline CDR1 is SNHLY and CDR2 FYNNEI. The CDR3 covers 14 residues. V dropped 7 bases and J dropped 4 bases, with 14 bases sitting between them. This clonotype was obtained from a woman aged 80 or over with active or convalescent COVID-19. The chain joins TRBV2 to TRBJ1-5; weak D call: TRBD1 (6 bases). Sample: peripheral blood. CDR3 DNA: TGTGCCAGCAAAACAGGGACTATTAATCAGCCCCAGCATTTT. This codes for CASKTGTINQPQHF.